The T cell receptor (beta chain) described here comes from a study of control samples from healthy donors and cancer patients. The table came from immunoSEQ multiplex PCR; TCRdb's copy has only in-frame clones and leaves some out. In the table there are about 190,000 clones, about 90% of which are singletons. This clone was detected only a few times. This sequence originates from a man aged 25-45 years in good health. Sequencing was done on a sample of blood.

The CDR3, as DNA: TGTGCCTGGATAGGCGGGGGGAAGAGCTCCTACAATGAGCAGTTCTTC. Protein: CAWIGGGKSSYNEQFF. The V and J genes are TRBV30 and TRBJ2-1, with TRBD2 matching over 8 bases. The trim removed 4 bases at V and 0 bases at J, leaving 8 bases unmatched. CDR1 and CDR2 (germline): GTSNPN, SVGIG (reference sequence). The CDR3 is made up of 16 amino acids.